This TCR beta chain was observed in a study of blood T cell repertoires in COVID-19. As originally analysed: Estimates of nucleated cell counts were drawn from the amplification of reference gene primers. Data came from immunoSEQ multiplex PCR; TCRdb stores just in-frame clones and leaves some out. The DNA was the basis for D and trimming; V, J and clone size are from that table. Here the sample spans about 320,000 clones, 65% to 90% being singletons. Trimming took off 3 bases at V and 5 bases at J, with 16 bases between the two ends. Germline V gene data show CDR1 as MNHEY and CDR2 as SMNVEV (reference sequence). The CDR3 sequence is 16 residues long.

This chain links TRBV27 with TRBJ2-2; D perhaps matches TRBD2 (6 bases). The source of this sequence is a human donor in a cohort sampled during active COVID-19. The sample taken for sequencing was peripheral blood. CDR3 in amino acids: CASSLEGSLGTGELFF. The CDR3 bases are TGTGCCAGCAGTTTGGAGGGCAGCCTGGGTACCGGGGAGCTGTTTTTT.